Here is one T cell receptor (beta chain) with its context. This receptor's antigen is unknown. No base-level quality is on record; no much larger clone is a single base apart. The meaning of the sample's treatment or condition label: approximately 9-day PBMC culture with coronavirus spike peptide pools or control peptides (ViraFEST assay). The ViraFEST assay, used in the study, expanded antigen-specific T cells with peptide pools and then identified the expanded clonotypes through TCR sequencing. The convalescent patients' positive SARS-CoV-2 PCR tests fell between March and December 2020, which was before the Alpha, Beta and Delta variants emerged in the United States. PBMCs were cultured at under 2.5 million per well in IMDM supplemented with approximately 5.4% human AB serum and 8 to 10 IU/ml IL-2, with 9.5 to 10 ug/ml peptide pools added. Half of the culture medium was replaced with fresh IL-2-containing medium on days 3 and 7. CD4+ T cells were isolated after around 9 days of culture through negative selection using the EasySep CD4+ T cell isolation kit. Ficoll-Paque Plus gradient centrifugation was used to isolate PBMCs from whole blood, and the isolated PBMCs were then either used fresh or cryopreserved at -140C. In general, triplicate wells were set up for every culture condition.

These data are taken from a study of vaccination and CD4 T cells after COVID-19 (dated by TCRdb to 2021 to 2024). General notes on the study: Convalescent patients had a positive SARS-CoV-2 result on nasal swab PCR, and of these patients, nine had mild disease and one had severe disease. Six males and four females were included in the convalescent cohort, with two Hispanic individuals, seven Caucasians, two Asians and one multiracial person represented. Each participant got two doses of either the Pfizer-BioNTech BNT162b2 vaccine (n=8) or the Moderna mRNA-1273 vaccine (n=2). Post-COVID blood samples from convalescent patients were collected a median of around 110 days after diagnosis, with a range of about 30 to 170 days. Post-vaccine blood samples were obtained a median of around 74 days after the second vaccine dose, with a range of roughly 13 to 250 days. Culture stimuli were overlapping spike peptide pools from SARS-CoV-2 and from the common cold coronaviruses HCoV-NL63, HCoV-OC43 and HCoV-229E. Control cultures used a CEFX viral epitope pool as positive control, an HIV-1 Nef peptide pool as negative control, or no peptide. The spike-specific CD4+ TCR repertoire was compared before and after mRNA vaccination in over 9 COVID-19 convalescent patients and a few infection-naive healthy vaccine recipients. General study outcomes and caveats: An increase in the median number of SARS-CoV-2-reactive clonotypes from 21 after infection to roughly 36 after vaccination was observed, but the change was not found to be significant. The number of convalescent patients in the study was relatively small, and the study did not examine early timepoints following natural infection. Nearly all vaccine-specific clones in convalescent patients (304 of 307) were mono-reactive for SARS-CoV-2 spike rather than cross-reactive with common cold coronaviruses. In convalescent patients, a median around 90% of post-vaccine SARS-CoV-2-reactive clones were detected only after vaccination, suggesting vaccine-specific priming.

The library relied on PCR. At the Johns Hopkins FTIC core, DNA from the cultured CD4+ T cells underwent TCR sequencing with the Oncomine TCR Beta short-read assay. Genomic DNA was extracted from the cultured CD4+ T cells with the QIAamp micro DNA kit. Oncomine TCR Beta libraries from cultured CD4+ T cells were pooled using unique dual indexes and sequenced on an Illumina iSeq 100. For the original study's pipeline: Non-productive sequences were removed, and CDR3s that did not start with C, did not end with F or W, or were shorter than 7 amino acids were discarded. Antigen-specific clonotypes were identified using the MANAFEST web application through comparison of peptide-stimulated wells with reference and other culture wells. For a clone to be called positive, the clone needed an FDR below 0.05, an odds ratio above 5, and a productive frequency above 0.1% in at least two of three replicate wells. A clonotype was classed as cross-reactive if the clonotype showed significant expansion both in SARS-CoV-2 spike wells and in at least one common cold coronavirus spike condition. CDR3 homology was assessed with Levenshtein distances (stringdist) and unrooted phylogenetic trees (ape) in R version 3.6.1. TCRdb reprocessing: public reads trimmed at Q25 with fastp, clones called with MiXCR, in-frame beta chains kept. One record per CDR3 amino acid sequence lists the most common genes and DNA. TCRdb's processing, not the authors' own work, is the source of the V and J calls. Present in this sample are more than 15,000 distinct CDR3 sequences, roughly 24% of which were seen just once. 7% to 8.5% of the sample rests with the top ten.

Based on the germline V gene, the CDR1 and CDR2 sequences are MDHEN and SYDVKM. From cysteine to phenylalanine, the CDR3 is 15 amino acids long. Solely the CDR3 DNA is kept, with 45 bases framed from the first base. Ends trimmed: V by 6 bases, J by 4 bases; bases unmatched to a gene: 9. The chain links TRBV28 with TRBJ1-2, with 9 bases aligning to TRBD1. The TCR comes from a human donor with COVID-19. The specimen was cultured CD4+ T cells from blood. For the CDR3, the sequence is CASRGTGLNFYGYTF. In nucleotide form, the sequence is TGTGCCAGCAGGGGGACAGGGCTCAATTTCTATGGCTACACCTTC.